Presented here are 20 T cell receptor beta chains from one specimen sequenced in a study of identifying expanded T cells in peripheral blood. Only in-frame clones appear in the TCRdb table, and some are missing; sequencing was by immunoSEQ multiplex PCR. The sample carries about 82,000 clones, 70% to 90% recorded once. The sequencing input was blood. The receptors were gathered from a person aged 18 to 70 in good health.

CDR3 loop: CASSKIPRGYGYTF. The CDR3 nucleotides are TGTGCCAGCAGCAAAATCCCCCGGGGCTATGGCTACACCTTC. This chain connects TRBV21-1 to TRBJ1-2. TRBV21-1 is a pseudogene. This CDR3 region has 14 residues.

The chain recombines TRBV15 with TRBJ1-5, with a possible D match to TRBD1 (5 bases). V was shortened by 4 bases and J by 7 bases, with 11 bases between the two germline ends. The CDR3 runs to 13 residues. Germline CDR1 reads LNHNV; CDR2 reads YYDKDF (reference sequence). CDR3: CATSTRVKQPQHF. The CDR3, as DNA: TGTGCCACCAGCACCAGGGTAAAACAGCCCCAGCATTTT.

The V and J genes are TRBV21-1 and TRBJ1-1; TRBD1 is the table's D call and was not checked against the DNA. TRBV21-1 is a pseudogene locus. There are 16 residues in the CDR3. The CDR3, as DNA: TGTGCCAGCAGCAAAATCTGGGGACAGAGGAACACTGAAGCTTTCTTT. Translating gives CASSKIWGQRNTEAFF.

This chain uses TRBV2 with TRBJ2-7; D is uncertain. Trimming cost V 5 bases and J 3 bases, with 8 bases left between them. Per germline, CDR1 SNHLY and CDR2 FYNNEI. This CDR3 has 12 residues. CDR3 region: CASSTDGYEQYF. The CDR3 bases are TGTGCCAGCAGTACGGACGGCTACGAGCAGTACTTC.

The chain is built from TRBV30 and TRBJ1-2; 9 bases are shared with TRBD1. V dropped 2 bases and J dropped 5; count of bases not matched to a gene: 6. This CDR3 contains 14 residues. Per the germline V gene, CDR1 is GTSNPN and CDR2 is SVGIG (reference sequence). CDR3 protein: CAWSSGQGNYGYTF. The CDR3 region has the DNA TGTGCCTGGAGTTCCGGACAGGGGAATTATGGCTACACCTTC.

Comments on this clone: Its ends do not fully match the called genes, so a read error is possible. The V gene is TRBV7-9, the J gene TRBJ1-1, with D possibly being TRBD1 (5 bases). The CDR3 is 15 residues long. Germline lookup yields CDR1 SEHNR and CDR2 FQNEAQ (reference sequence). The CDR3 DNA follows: TGTGCCAGCAGCCTAGCAGGGAGAGTCAACACTGAAGCTTTCTTT. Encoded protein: CASSLAGRVNTEAFF.

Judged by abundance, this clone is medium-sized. CDR3 sequence reads: CASISKWYEQFF. The CDR3 bases are TGTGCCAGCATCTCCAAATGGTATGAGCAGTTCTTC. V is TRBV19 and J is TRBJ2-1; D is ambiguous. Trimming pared 9 bases from V and 8 bases from J, leaving 14 bases between. Germline CDR1 reads LNHDA; CDR2 reads SQIVND (reference sequence). There are 12 residues in the CDR3.

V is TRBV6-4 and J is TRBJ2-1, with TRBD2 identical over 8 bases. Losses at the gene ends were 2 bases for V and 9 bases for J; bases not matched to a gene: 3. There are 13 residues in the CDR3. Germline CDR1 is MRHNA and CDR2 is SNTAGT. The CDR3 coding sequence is TGTGCCAGCAGTGACCAGCGGGGGACTGAGCAGTTCTTC. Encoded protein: CASSDQRGTEQFF.

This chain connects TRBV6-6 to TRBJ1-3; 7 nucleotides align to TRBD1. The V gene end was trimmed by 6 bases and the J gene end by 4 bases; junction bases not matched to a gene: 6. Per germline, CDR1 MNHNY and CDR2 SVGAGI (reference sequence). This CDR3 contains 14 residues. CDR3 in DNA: TGTGCCAGCAGGGAGGGGGGACAGGGAAACACCATATATTTT. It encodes CASREGGQGNTIYF.

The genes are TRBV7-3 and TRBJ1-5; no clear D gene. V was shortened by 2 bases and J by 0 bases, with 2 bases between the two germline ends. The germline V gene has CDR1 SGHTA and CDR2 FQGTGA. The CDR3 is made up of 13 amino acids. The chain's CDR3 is CASSLDSNQPQHF. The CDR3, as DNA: TGTGCCAGCAGCTTAGATAGCAATCAGCCCCAGCATTTT.

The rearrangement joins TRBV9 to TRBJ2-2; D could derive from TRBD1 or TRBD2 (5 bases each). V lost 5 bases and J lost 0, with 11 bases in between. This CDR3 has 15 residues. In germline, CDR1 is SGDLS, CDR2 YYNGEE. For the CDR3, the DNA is TGTGCCAGCAGTCCCGGGACGCCGAACACCGGGGAGCTGTTTTTT. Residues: CASSPGTPNTGELFF.

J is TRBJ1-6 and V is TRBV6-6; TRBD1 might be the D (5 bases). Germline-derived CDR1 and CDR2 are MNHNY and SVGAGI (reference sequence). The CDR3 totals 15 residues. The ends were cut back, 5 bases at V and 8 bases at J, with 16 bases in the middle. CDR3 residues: CASSADPGGYSPLHF. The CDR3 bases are TGTGCCAGCAGTGCCGATCCCGGGGGTTATTCACCCCTCCACTTT.

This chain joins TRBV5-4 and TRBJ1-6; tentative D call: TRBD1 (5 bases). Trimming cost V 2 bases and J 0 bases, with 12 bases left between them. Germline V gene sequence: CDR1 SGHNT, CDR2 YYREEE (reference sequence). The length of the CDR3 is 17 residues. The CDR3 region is CASSFGAFSSYNSPLHF. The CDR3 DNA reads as TGTGCCAGCAGCTTCGGGGCCTTTAGCTCCTATAATTCACCCCTCCACTTT.

CDR3 sequence reads: CASSLDGASGREQYF. CDR3 nucleotide sequence: TGTGCCAGCAGCTTAGACGGTGCTAGCGGGAGGGAACAGTACTTC. The chain uses TRBV11-3 and TRBJ2-5, with 12 bases fitting TRBD2. V dropped 0 bases and J dropped 11; count of bases not matched to a gene: 7. Germline V lookup: CDR1 SGHNT, CDR2 YENEEA. The CDR3 spans 15 residues.

The CDR3 is CASSLYLQETQYF. The DNA for the CDR3 is TGTGCCAGCAGCTTATACTTGCAAGAGACCCAGTACTTC. The rearrangement uses TRBV7-8 and TRBJ2-5; D uncertain. Trimming stripped 2 bases from V and 2 bases from J, with 6 bases between. Germline V CDR1 and CDR2: SGHVS, FQNEAQ. CDR3 length: 13 amino acids.

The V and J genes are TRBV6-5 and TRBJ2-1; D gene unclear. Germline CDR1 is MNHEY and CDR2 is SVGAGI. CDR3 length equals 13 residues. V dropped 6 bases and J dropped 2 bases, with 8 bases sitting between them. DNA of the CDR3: TGTGCCAGCAGGGCAGAACCCTACAATGAGCAGTTCTTC. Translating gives CASRAEPYNEQFF.

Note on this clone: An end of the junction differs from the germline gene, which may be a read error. The CDR3 sequence is CASSSTGLNAEAFF. The CDR3 DNA follows: TGCGCCAGCAGCAGCACAGGTTTGAACGCTGAAGCTTTCTTT. The J gene is TRBJ1-1, the V gene TRBV5-1, with D possibly being TRBD1 (5 bases). CDR3 length: 14 residues. Germline loops: CDR1 SGHRS, CDR2 YFSETQ.

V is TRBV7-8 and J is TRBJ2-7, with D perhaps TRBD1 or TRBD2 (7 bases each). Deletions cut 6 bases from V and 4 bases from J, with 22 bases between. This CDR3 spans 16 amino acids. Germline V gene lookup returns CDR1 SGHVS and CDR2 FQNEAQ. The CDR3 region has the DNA TGTGCCAGCAGACTAACGGGAGGACAGGCAGTTTACGAGCAGTACTTC. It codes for CASRLTGGQAVYEQYF.

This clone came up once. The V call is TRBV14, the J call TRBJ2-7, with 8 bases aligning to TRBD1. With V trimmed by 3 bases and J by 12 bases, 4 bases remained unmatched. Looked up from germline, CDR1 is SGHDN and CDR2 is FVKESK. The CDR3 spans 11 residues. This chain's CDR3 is CASSQTGEVYF. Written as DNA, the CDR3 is TGTGCCAGCAGCCAGACAGGGGAGGTGTACTTC.

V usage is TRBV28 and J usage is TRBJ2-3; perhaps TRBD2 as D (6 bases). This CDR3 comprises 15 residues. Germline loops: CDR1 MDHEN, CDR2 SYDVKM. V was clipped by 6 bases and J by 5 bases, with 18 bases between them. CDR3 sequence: CASSGAGSAEDTQYF. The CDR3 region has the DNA TGTGCCAGCAGCGGCGCCGGGAGTGCAGAAGATACGCAGTATTTT. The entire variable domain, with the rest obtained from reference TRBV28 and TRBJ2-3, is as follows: DVKVTQSSRYLVKRTGEKVFLECVQDMDHENMFWYRQDPGLGLRLIYFSYDVKMKEKGDIPEGYSVSREKKERFSLILESASTNQTSMYLCASSGAGSAEDTQYFGPGTRLTVL.